The 12 T cell receptor beta chains below all came from one sample that was sequenced in a study of cytomegalovirus exposure and HLA in healthy donors. Amplification used 60 Vbeta primers and 13 Jbeta primers. Method: immunoSEQ multiplex PCR; TCRdb's copy keeps in-frame clones and lacks some. In the table there are about 180,000 clones, about two thirds of which are singletons. The sample consisted of PBMCs. These receptors were taken from a human donor in good health.

This chain links TRBV5-6 with TRBJ1-2; 7 bases agree with TRBD1. Per germline, CDR1 SGHDT and CDR2 YYEEEE. Unmatched junction bases numbered 6, after V lost 0 bases and J lost 1 base. The CDR3 contains 16 residues. The CDR3: CASSLEVGQFNYGYTF. The CDR3 DNA reads TGTGCCAGCAGCTTGGAAGTGGGACAGTTTAACTATGGCTACACCTTC.

The chain uses TRBV21-1 and TRBJ2-7; the DNA was not compared with TRBD2, the D call given in the table. TRBV21-1 is labeled a pseudogene. The CDR3 is made up of 15 amino acids. CDR3 region: CASSKQGGADYEQYF. The CDR3, as DNA: TGTGCCAGCAGCAAACAAGGAGGGGCGGACTACGAGCAGTACTTC.

The chain couples TRBV7-2 to TRBJ1-5; a possible D gene is TRBD1 (5 bases). V was cut by 1 base and J by 1 base, with 11 bases left in between. This CDR3 region has 16 residues. Germline values: CDR1 SGHTA, CDR2 FQGNSA. Here the CDR3 DNA reads TGTGCCAGCAGCTTAGATTCAGGGTTCAGCAATCAGCCCCAGCATTTT. It codes for CASSLDSGFSNQPQHF.

V usage is TRBV21-1 and J usage is TRBJ1-6; the table's D gene call, TRBD1, was not cross checked with the DNA. TRBV21-1 is described as a pseudogene. The CDR3 spans 20 residues. The CDR3: CASSGDQHRGRDSYNSPLHF. CDR3 nucleotide sequence: TGTGCCAGCAGCGGAGATCAGCACAGGGGGCGCGACTCCTATAATTCACCCCTCCACTTT.

The chain recombines TRBV5-1 with TRBJ2-7; 12 bases are a match to TRBD2. Unmatched junction bases numbered 9, after V lost 3 bases and J lost 2 bases. Germline CDR1 SGHRS, CDR2 YFSETQ. The CDR3 totals 17 residues. For the CDR3, the DNA is TGCGCCAGCAGCTCAGACGTACTAGCGGGGGGCGCCTACGAGCAGTACTTC. It is translated as CASSSDVLAGGAYEQYF.

The sample holds a few counts of this clone. V and J are TRBV4-3 and TRBJ1-4, with D tentatively TRBD1 (5 bases). The CDR3 totals 14 residues. Germline lookup yields CDR1 LGHNA and CDR2 YSLEER. V gave up 1 base and J gave up 6 bases, with 9 bases separating them. The CDR3 coding sequence is TGCGCCAGCAGCCAAGTAGGGGAGGATGAAAAACTGTTTTTT. Its translation: CASSQVGEDEKLFF.

This clone was counted between two and nine times. The J gene is TRBJ2-7, the V gene TRBV5-1; 10 nucleotides align to TRBD1. This CDR3 is built from 15 residues. J was trimmed by 0 bases and V by 4 bases; bases with no gene match: 4. Per the germline V gene, CDR1 is SGHRS and CDR2 is YFSETQ. The CDR3 sequence is CASSRRQGASYEQYF. CDR3 in DNA: TGCGCCAGCAGCCGAAGACAGGGGGCCTCCTACGAGCAGTACTTC.

The CDR3 region is CASRLTANTGELFF. The CDR3 DNA is TGTGCCAGCAGGCTGACAGCGAACACCGGGGAGCTGTTTTTT. This rearrangement joins TRBV2 to TRBJ2-2, with a weak D call TRBD1 (5 bases). Looked up from germline, CDR1 is SNHLY and CDR2 is FYNNEI. The length of the CDR3 is 14 residues. V shed 6 bases and J shed 0 bases, with 8 bases lying between them.

The chain recombines TRBV13 with TRBJ2-1; D remains unclear. The V and J ends lost 2 bases and 7 bases respectively, with 12 bases between them. The CDR3 is 14 residues long. Germline CDR1 is PRHDT and CDR2 is FYEKMQ (reference sequence). The CDR3 sequence is CASSLNVRGNEQFF. For the CDR3, the DNA is TGTGCCAGCAGCTTAAATGTCCGAGGAAATGAGCAGTTCTTC.

This chain uses TRBV6-5 with TRBJ1-6, with 7 bases lining up with TRBD1. This CDR3 has 14 amino acids. Germline V CDR1 and CDR2: MNHEY, SVGAGI. Trimming at V came to 5 bases and at J to 8 bases, leaving 6 bases not matched to a gene. The CDR3 DNA sequence: TGTGCCAGCAGTCGGACAAGGGGGCATTCACCCCTCCACTTT. Its protein is CASSRTRGHSPLHF.

In DNA, the CDR3 is TGTGCCAGCAGCTTCGGAACGGGTCGTTATTCACCCCTCCACTTT. This gives the protein CASSFGTGRYSPLHF. V is TRBV7-2 and J is TRBJ1-6; D is ambiguous. The CDR3 loop spans 15 amino acids. V lost 3 bases to trimming and J lost 8 bases, with 14 bases between them. Germline V gives CDR1 SGHTA, CDR2 FQGNSA.

This clone occurred a few times. This chain uses TRBV6-5 with TRBJ1-1; maybe TRBD1 (6 bases). Trimming cost V 7 bases and J 0 bases, with 9 bases left between them. The CDR3 extends over 13 amino acids. CDR1 is MNHEY and CDR2 is SVGAGI in the germline V gene. The CDR3 here is CASTKGVNTEAFF. The CDR3 nucleotides read TGTGCCAGCACCAAGGGGGTGAACACTGAAGCTTTCTTT.